This entry features one T cell receptor (beta chain) sequence. These data originate in a study of T cell changes during pregnancy in multiple sclerosis. TCRdb's copy holds only in-frame clones and misses some; the assay was immunoSEQ multiplex PCR. The sample has some 38,000 clones, nearly 90% seen once; the top ten hold about 0.51%. Germline V CDR1 and CDR2: MNHEY, SVGAGI. There are 14 residues in the CDR3. The germline V and J ends were trimmed by 6 bases and 1 base, with 13 bases remaining between them. The starting material was CD4+ T cells from peripheral blood mononuclear cells, obtained in the second trimester of pregnancy. The chain uses TRBV6-5 and TRBJ2-7, with a possible D match to TRBD1 (6 bases). The TCR originated in a female donor with multiple sclerosis, enrolled in a pregnancy study. The CDR3 region has the DNA TGTGCCAGCAGCCGAACAGGGTTATCCTACGAGCAGTACTTC. Translated: CASSRTGLSYEQYF.